Below are 20 T cell receptor beta chains sequenced from a single sample in a study of T cells in Graves' hyperthyroidism and ophthalmopathy. Amplification targeted TCR beta CDR3 regions from RNA transcripts. The HTBI set primed first-round TCR CDR3 RT-PCR. TCRdb passed the multiplex PCR reads through MiXCR, listing each CDR3 protein once. Among around 700,000 distinct CDR3 sequences listed, roughly 20% were seen once. Material for sequencing was blood. Every receptor here comes from a woman aged 45-60 years with Graves' hyperthyroidism that later progressed to Graves' ophthalmopathy.

The genes are TRBV6-9 and TRBJ2-2; 13 bases agree with TRBD2. Trimming cost V 4 bases and J 4 bases; bases outside gene matches: 6. CDR3 length: 17 residues. CDR1 and CDR2 (germline): MNHGY, SVAAGI. CDR3: CASSSGTSGEGTGELFF. CDR3 bases: TGTGCCAGCAGTTCAGGGACTAGCGGGGAGGGCACCGGGGAGCTGTTTTTT.

Ten or more counts support this clonotype. The J gene is TRBJ1-1, the V gene TRBV3-1; maybe TRBD1 (6 bases). The germline V and J ends were trimmed by 0 bases and 4 bases, with 15 bases remaining between them. CDR1 and CDR2 from the germline V gene are LGHDT and YNNKEL (reference sequence). The CDR3 is 16 amino acids. CDR3 in amino acids: CASSQEYTGRVTEAFF. The CDR3, as DNA: TGTGCCAGCAGCCAAGAATATACAGGGAGGGTCACTGAAGCTTTCTTT.

This clonotype was found many times. The chain combines TRBV2 with TRBJ1-1; D is unclear. Trimming shortened V by 2 bases and J by 7 bases, and 11 bases separated the two germline ends. CDR3 length: 13 residues. Germline V gene data show CDR1 as SNHLY and CDR2 as FYNNEI. The CDR3 bases are TGTGCCAGCAGTGAATCTGGGTTGGGTGAAGCTTTCTTT. Its translation: CASSESGLGEAFF.

This clonotype was recorded a few times. This chain uses TRBV5-1 with TRBJ2-3; 11 positions match TRBD2. CDR1 is SGHRS and CDR2 is YFSETQ in the germline V gene. This CDR3 region has 18 residues. The J segment lost 4 bases and the V segment lost 2 bases, leaving 12 bases of the junction unmatched. CDR3 region: CASSFQGLLAGGADTQYF. The DNA for the CDR3 is TGCGCCAGCAGCTTTCAAGGACTCCTAGCGGGGGGCGCAGATACGCAGTATTTT.

A note on this clonotype: As the CDR3 is not closed by the conserved phenylalanine or tryptophan, this likely results from a read error. This chain joins TRBV4-1 and TRBJ1-1; TRBD1 is a possible D gene (5 bases). The CDR3 runs to 17 residues. Trimming took off 3 bases at V and 2 bases at J, with 19 bases between the two ends. CDR1 is MGHRA and CDR2 is YSYEKL in the germline V gene. DNA for the CDR3: TGCGCCAGCAGCCACAATACTTTGGGGACGCCCAACACTGAAGCTTTCCTT. It is translated as CASSHNTLGTPNTEAFL.

The chain employs TRBV6-1 and TRBJ2-1; D not certain. Between the trimmed V and J ends, which lost 2 bases and 7 bases, there was a span of 9 bases. Germline loops: CDR1 MNHNS, CDR2 SASEGT. CDR3 length equals 13 residues. CDR3 residues: CASSEPFKNEQFF. CDR3 in DNA: TGTGCCAGCAGTGAACCTTTTAAGAATGAGCAGTTCTTC.

The genes are TRBV29-1 and TRBJ1-1, with D unclear. The CDR3 spans 14 residues. Germline lookup yields CDR1 SQVTM and CDR2 ANQGSEA. V shed 7 bases and J shed 7 bases, with 22 bases lying between them. The CDR3 spells CSARIPPAGIEAFF. The CDR3 DNA is TGCAGCGCCAGAATCCCCCCCGCGGGGATTGAAGCTTTCTTT.

In this sample, this clonotype turned up a few times. The chain uses TRBV30 and TRBJ1-2, with D perhaps matching TRBD1 (6 bases). V was trimmed by 2 bases and J by 7 bases, leaving 8 bases between them. Looked up from germline, CDR1 is GTSNPN and CDR2 is SVGIG (reference sequence). This CDR3 comprises 11 residues. This chain's CDR3 is CAWSTGLGYTF. As DNA, the CDR3 is TGTGCCTGGAGTACAGGGCTTGGCTACACCTTC.

The sample holds a few counts of this clonotype. This chain connects TRBV7-2 to TRBJ2-1; 9 bases line up with TRBD1. The CDR3 runs to 17 residues. Looked up from germline, CDR1 is SGHTA and CDR2 is FQGNSA. J was trimmed by 2 bases and V by 5 bases; bases with no gene match: 10. CDR3 region: CASSPETGTGPYNEQFF. DNA for the CDR3: TGTGCCAGCAGCCCCGAGACCGGGACAGGGCCCTACAATGAGCAGTTCTTC.

This clonotype was picked up a small number of times. The rearrangement joins TRBV29-1 to TRBJ2-3; D tentatively reads TRBD1 or TRBD2 (5 bases each). Germline V gives CDR1 SQVTM, CDR2 ANQGSEA. V dropped 7 bases and J dropped 6 bases, with 17 bases sitting between them. The CDR3 is made up of 13 amino acids. The CDR3 region has the DNA TGCAGCGCTATGGGACCCAGCAGGGATACGCAGTATTTT. Translated: CSAMGPSRDTQYF.

This clonotype was picked up many times. V is TRBV20-1 and J is TRBJ2-1; 8 bases align to TRBD2. This CDR3 has 12 amino acids. Per germline, CDR1 DFQATT and CDR2 SNEGSKA (reference sequence). After removal of 6 bases from V and 8 bases from J, the junction contained 6 bases not matched to a gene. CDR3 nucleotide sequence: TGCAGTGCACCCGGGGGGGCGGATGAGCAGTTCTTC. Translating it yields CSAPGGADEQFF.

This clonotype was detected many times. The chain joins TRBV2 to TRBJ2-5; no definite D call. Germline lookup yields CDR1 SNHLY and CDR2 FYNNEI. V lost 6 bases, J lost 5 bases, and 7 bases lay in between. The CDR3 length is 11 residues. The CDR3 sequence is CASRMTETQYF. CDR3 bases: TGTGCCAGCAGAATGACTGAGACCCAGTACTTC.

In this sample, this clonotype turned up many times. The V call is TRBV7-8, the J call TRBJ1-5; TRBD1 matches at 8 bases. Germline V gives CDR1 SGHVS, CDR2 FQNEAQ. CDR3 size: 13 residues. Trimming took 5 bases from V and 7 from J; bases not matched to a gene: 4. CDR3 DNA sequence: TGTGCCAGCAGCATGGACAGGGTGCAGCCCCAGCATTTT. This codes for CASSMDRVQPQHF.

A few counts support this clonotype. The V call is TRBV5-1, the J call TRBJ2-7, with D maybe TRBD1 (6 bases). This CDR3 is built from 15 residues. Germline V CDR1 and CDR2: SGHRS, YFSETQ. V dropped 0 bases and J dropped 3 bases, with 13 bases sitting between them. The CDR3 reads CASSLDPTGSYEQYF. In nucleotides, the CDR3 is TGCGCCAGCAGCTTGGACCCGACAGGAAGCTACGAGCAGTACTTC.

The table lists this clonotype with many counts. V usage is TRBV10-3 and J usage is TRBJ2-5, with D unclear. Between the trimmed V and J ends, which lost 0 bases and 4 bases, there was a span of 3 bases. CDR1 is ENHRY, CDR2 SYGVKD, per germline. CDR3 size: 12 residues. In nucleotides, the CDR3 is TGTGCCATCAGTGAGTCCGCAGAGACCCAGTACTTC. Its translation is CAISESAETQYF.

Many counts were recorded for this clonotype. The chain joins TRBV6-1 to TRBJ1-4; D is possibly TRBD1 (5 bases). In germline, CDR1 is MNHNS, CDR2 SASEGT. This CDR3 is built from 15 residues. V lost 6 bases and J 5 bases, leaving 16 bases between the germline ends. The chain's CDR3 is CASSSGHLRNEKLFF. The DNA for the CDR3 is TGTGCCAGCAGCTCGGGGCACCTGAGGAATGAAAAACTGTTTTTT.

This clonotype occurred many times. The rearrangement links TRBV7-9 to TRBJ2-7, with TRBD1 matching over 10 bases. The J segment lost 6 bases and the V segment lost 3 bases, leaving 5 bases of the junction unmatched. The CDR3 is 14 residues long. CDR1 is SEHNR and CDR2 is FQNEAQ in the germline V gene (reference sequence). For the CDR3, the DNA is TGTGCCAGCAGCTTGGGGACAGGGGACCCCGAGCAGTACTTC. Its translation is CASSLGTGDPEQYF.

This rearrangement joins TRBV6-9 to TRBJ2-2; D is undetermined. The V end was cut by 4 bases, the J end by 6 bases, with 9 bases between. The V gene's germline CDR1 is MNHGY and CDR2 SVAAGI. The CDR3 has 13 amino acids. The chain's CDR3 is CASSLGYPGELFF. In DNA form, the CDR3 reads TGTGCCAGCAGTTTGGGCTACCCCGGGGAGCTGTTTTTT.

In its sample, this clonotype was seen many times. V and J are TRBV12-3 or TRBV12-4 and TRBJ2-3, with D possibly matching TRBD1 (5 bases). Trimming cost V 3 bases and J 1 base, with 11 bases left between them. This CDR3 is built from 15 residues. The CDR3 protein is CASSFGVGGTDTQYF. CDR3 coding DNA: TGTGCCAGCAGTTTTGGGGTAGGGGGCACAGATACGCAGTATTTT.

This clonotype was seen only a few times. The rearrangement uses TRBV7-9 and TRBJ2-4, with D tentatively TRBD1 (6 bases). The V gene's germline CDR1 is SEHNR and CDR2 FQNEAQ (reference sequence). The V and J ends lost 5 bases and 0 bases respectively, with 26 bases between them. The CDR3 is 20 amino acids. The chain's CDR3 is CASSVLQGAGDNLAKNIQYF. As DNA, the CDR3 is TGTGCCAGCAGCGTACTACAGGGAGCTGGTGATAACCTAGCCAAAAACATTCAGTACTTC.